This T cell receptor (beta chain) came from a study of T cell responses to AZD1222 COVID-19 vaccine. Broader study findings: Baseline testing showed seropositivity in only a handful of AZD1222 recipients. With two AZD1222 doses given, Spike-specific TCR breadth and depth both rose. A mostly white British donor set with more females was recruited, and clonal diversity was possibly underestimated.

V was clipped by 2 bases and J by 6 bases; unmatched bases: 2. Per the germline V gene, CDR1 is SGHTA and CDR2 is FQGNSA. This CDR3 is built from 15 residues. Regarding this clone: The antigen is unknown.

TCRdb's table, derived via immunoSEQ multiplex PCR, lists solely in-frame clones and lacks some. Here the sample spans about 150,000 clones, about 85% being singletons. This clonotype was sampled from an adult who had recovered from COVID-19. The V gene is TRBV7-2, the J gene TRBJ2-1, with 12 nucleotides matching TRBD2. Material: peripheral blood, obtained after recovery from COVID-19. The CDR3 region has the DNA TGTGCCAGCAGCTTACTAGCGGGGGGGCCCAATGAGCAGTTCTTC. Encoded protein: CASSLLAGGPNEQFF.